A single sample gave rise to the 16 T cell receptor beta chains below, sequenced in a study of blood T cell repertoires in COVID-19. Using immunoSEQ multiplex PCR, the repertoire was profiled, and TCRdb retains in-frame clones only, with some absent. The sample lists about 80,000 clones; around 79% were seen once. Sequenced material: peripheral blood. Receptors originate from an older man with acute or convalescent COVID-19.

This clone was detected a few times. The CDR3 loop reads CAWSVGGFSTDTQYF. CDR3 bases: TGTGCCTGGAGTGTAGGAGGTTTTAGCACAGATACGCAGTATTTT. The J gene is TRBJ2-3, the V gene TRBV30; the D gene is possibly TRBD2 (5 bases). The V end was cut by 0 bases, the J end by 0 bases, with 10 bases between. The CDR3 is made up of 15 amino acids. The V gene's germline CDR1 is GTSNPN and CDR2 SVGIG (reference sequence). Using reference TRBV30 and TRBJ2-3 for the parts outside the CDR3, the full variable domain is SQTIHQWPATLVQPVGSPLSLECTVEGTSNPNLYWYRQAAGRGLQLLFYSVGIGQISSEVPQNLSASRPQDRQFILSSKKLLLSDSGFYLCAWSVGGFSTDTQYFGPGTRLTVL.

V is TRBV19 and J is TRBJ1-5, with D uncertain. The CDR3 totals 14 residues. Trimming took off 3 bases at V and 4 bases at J, with 10 bases between the two ends. Per germline, CDR1 LNHDA and CDR2 SQIVND (reference sequence). CDR3 coding DNA: TGTGCCAGTAGTATCCAACAGCCGAATCAGCCCCAGCATTTT. Translated: CASSIQQPNQPQHF.

The chain joins TRBV6-5 to TRBJ1-1; D is uncertain. Trimming removed 2 bases at V and 3 bases at J, with 10 bases between. Germline assignment: CDR1 MNHEY and CDR2 SVGAGI. This CDR3 contains 14 residues. The DNA of the CDR3 is TGTGCCAGCAGTTACGCAGGTTTGGACACTGAAGCTTTCTTT. Translated, it gives CASSYAGLDTEAFF.

This rearrangement joins TRBV14 to TRBJ1-1; 10 positions agree with TRBD1. The germline V gene has CDR1 SGHDN and CDR2 FVKESK. J was trimmed by 5 bases and V by 4 bases; bases with no gene match: 16. The CDR3 extends over 18 amino acids. The CDR3 sequence: CASSRTRDRGKEYTEAFF. The DNA for the CDR3 is TGTGCCAGCAGCCGGACCCGGGACAGGGGTAAGGAGTATACTGAAGCTTTCTTT.

Here the CDR3 reads CASSPLFGEGGGTDTQYF. Here the CDR3 DNA reads TGTGCCAGCAGCCCCCTTTTTGGGGAAGGAGGTGGCACAGATACGCAGTATTTT. The chain employs TRBV4-2 and TRBJ2-3, with a weak D call TRBD2 (5 bases). There are 18 residues in the CDR3. CDR1 and CDR2 from the germline V gene are LGHNA and YNFKEQ. V was trimmed by 4 bases and J by 1 base, leaving 21 bases between them.

The chain couples TRBV7-3 to TRBJ1-1; D gene unclear. Germline-derived CDR1 and CDR2 are SGHTA and FQGTGA. The CDR3 is made up of 13 amino acids. Between the trimmed V and J ends, which lost 0 bases and 3 bases, there was a span of 5 bases. The CDR3 is CASSLTLDTEAFF. As DNA, the CDR3 is TGTGCCAGCAGCTTAACCTTAGACACTGAAGCTTTCTTT.

The rearrangement links TRBV10-3 to TRBJ1-1; 8 nucleotides align to TRBD1. CDR1 and CDR2 from the germline V gene are ENHRY and SYGVKD. This CDR3 has 14 amino acids. After removal of 6 bases from V and 1 base from J, the junction contained 4 bases not matched to a gene. In DNA, the CDR3 is TGTGCCATCAGACAGGGGGTCGAGAACACTGAAGCTTTCTTT. It codes for CAIRQGVENTEAFF.

This clone was detected once. CDR3 nucleotide sequence: TGTGCCAGCTCACCACCGAGACAGGGCACAGATACGCAGTATTTT. Translating it yields CASSPPRQGTDTQYF. This chain joins TRBV18 and TRBJ2-3, with D tentatively TRBD1 (6 bases). The CDR3 sequence is 15 residues long. Trimming removed 0 bases at V and 1 base at J, with 8 bases between. Germline-derived CDR1 and CDR2 are KGHSH and LQKENI.

This sequence joins TRBV3-1 (or the pseudogene TRBV3-2) and TRBJ2-5, with D perhaps TRBD2 (7 bases). The V gene's germline CDR1 is LGHDT and CDR2 YNNKEL (reference sequence). The CDR3 contains 15 residues. Trimming stripped 1 base from V and 3 bases from J, with 12 bases between. CDR3 nucleotide sequence: TGTGCCAGCAGCCAAGTGGGGGGGCTAGAAGAGACCCAGTACTTC. It translates to CASSQVGGLEETQYF.

This clone came up once. The chain employs TRBV6-5 and TRBJ1-2; 10 positions agree with TRBD1. Germline CDR1 is MNHEY and CDR2 is SVGAGI. Trimming took 6 bases from V and 8 from J; bases not matched to a gene: 6. The CDR3 totals 13 residues. The CDR3 protein is CASSLTGGGGYTF. CDR3 sequence (DNA): TGTGCCAGCAGCTTGACAGGGGGCGGCGGCTACACCTTC.

The chain joins TRBV14 to TRBJ1-1; 7 nucleotides agree with TRBD1. CDR3 length: 17 residues. V trimming: 2 bases; J trimming: 0 bases; junction bases outside the gene matches: 9. CDR1 is SGHDN and CDR2 is FVKESK in the germline V gene. In nucleotides, the CDR3 is TGTGCCAGCAGCCAAACAGGGGCCGCCTACTTGAACACTGAAGCTTTCTTT. Protein product: CASSQTGAAYLNTEAFF.

Remarks on this clone: The same CDR3 also results from other DNA sequences found in this sample. The chain joins TRBV2 to TRBJ1-5; 9 nucleotides line up with TRBD1. Germline V gene lookup returns CDR1 SNHLY and CDR2 FYNNEI. The CDR3 runs to 14 residues. Trimming cost V 4 bases and J 2 bases; bases outside gene matches: 0. The CDR3 loop is CASSGTGGNQPQHF. In DNA, the CDR3 is TGTGCCAGCAGTGGGACAGGGGGCAATCAGCCCCAGCATTTT.

The gene calls are TRBV5-1 and TRBJ2-7, with 8 nucleotides matching TRBD1. Unmatched junction bases numbered 20, after V lost 4 bases and J lost 2 bases. Germline CDR1 SGHRS, CDR2 YFSETQ. The CDR3 has 19 amino acids. The DNA for the CDR3 is TGCGCCAGCAGCCCGTTGACAGGGGTTGAAACCGAAAACACCTACGAGCAGTACTTC. This sequence encodes CASSPLTGVETENTYEQYF.

This chain joins TRBV6-1 and TRBJ1-6; D is unclear. The germline CDR1 and CDR2 sequences are MNHNS and SASEGT. The CDR3 length is 17 residues. The germline V and J ends were trimmed by 2 bases and 0 bases, with 11 bases remaining between them. The CDR3 nucleotides read TGTGCCAGCAGTGAATTTACCCTCAGCTCCTATAATTCACCCCTCCACTTT. Its translation: CASSEFTLSSYNSPLHF.

V is TRBV30 and J is TRBJ2-1; 7 positions agree with TRBD2. Germline V gene sequence: CDR1 GTSNPN, CDR2 SVGIG (reference sequence). V was clipped by 0 bases and J by 7 bases; unmatched bases: 6. This CDR3 contains 14 residues. CDR3 DNA sequence: TGTGCCTGGAGTGTACCCGGGGGGAAAAATGAGCAGTTCTTC. As protein: CAWSVPGGKNEQFF.

This clone was recorded only once. This rearrangement joins TRBV5-4 to TRBJ2-1; D gene unclear. This CDR3 has 15 amino acids. The germline V gene encodes CDR1 SGHNT and CDR2 YYREEE (reference sequence). Trimming took off 3 bases at V and 0 bases at J, with 10 bases between the two ends. This chain's CDR3 is CASSYTTGSYNEQFF. The CDR3 DNA reads as TGTGCCAGCAGCTATACCACTGGCTCCTACAATGAGCAGTTCTTC.